This T cell receptor beta chain came from a study of blood T cell repertoires in COVID-19. Study information: Nucleic acid was either cDNA or gDNA, and it came from T cells, B-cell-depleted T cells, or PBMCs.

In this sample, this clone turned up a few times. Original processing methods: Cell counts per sample came from amplifying reference gene primers. Sequencing was performed with immunoSEQ multiplex PCR; in TCRdb, only in-frame clones are kept and a portion is missing. That table supplies the V and J calls and clone size; D and trimming were determined from the DNA. The profile shows roughly 250,000 clones, roughly four fifths of them singletons. Trimming took 1 base from V and 2 from J; bases not matched to a gene: 8. Germline V lookup: CDR1 SGHTA, CDR2 FQGNSA. This CDR3 is built from 17 residues. This chain uses TRBV7-2 with TRBJ2-5; 9 nucleotides line up with TRBD2. Sample: peripheral blood. The receptor's source is a woman aged 70-85 years with acute or convalescent COVID-19. The CDR3 nucleotides are TGTGCCAGCAGCTTAGTCGCGGGGGGGGCAGGGCAAGAGACCCAGTACTTC. It is translated as CASSLVAGGAGQETQYF.